A selection of T cell receptor beta chains follows, all from one sample in a study of a mutant IDH1 vaccine in newly diagnosed glioma. No antigen has been identified for these receptors. Profiling relied on immunoSEQ multiplex PCR, and the TCRdb table lists in-frame clones only, not all of them. Here the sample spans about 66,000 clones, around 80% being singletons. The sequenced sample was PBMCs, obtained from a glioma patient whose treatment included an IDH1 peptide vaccine. Source of these receptors: a man aged 25 to 40 with glioma. CDR3s include the opening cysteine and the closing phenylalanine or tryptophan. The D gene is left open where the match is weak. Some rows mark clone size as missing; the rest say once, few, many or name a class of expanded clone.

>.|.|TRBJ2-5|TRBV10-3
CAISDPKQQETQYF
TGTGCCATCAGTGACCCAAAACAACAAGAGACCCAGTACTTC
>few|.|TRBJ1-5|TRBV7-8
CASSRLGLNSNQPQHF
TGTGCCAGCAGCCGCCTCGGGCTGAATAGCAATCAGCCCCAGCATTTT
>.|TRBD2|TRBJ2-3|TRBV27
CASSSRTSGDFTDTQYF
TGTGCCAGCAGTTCTAGGACTAGCGGGGACTTCACAGATACGCAGTATTTT
>.|.|TRBJ1-4|TRBV6-1
CASSVGVAASNEKLFF
TGTGCCAGCAGTGTGGGTGTGGCAGCGAGTAATGAAAAACTGTTTTTT
>once|.|TRBJ2-7|TRBV28
CASSLAYEQYF
TGTGCCAGCAGTTTAGCTTACGAGCAGTACTTC
>.|.|TRBJ2-7|TRBV11-2
CASSLEDGGEQYF
TGTGCCAGCAGCTTAGAAGACGGCGGGGAGCAGTACTTC
>.|.|TRBJ2-7|TRBV27
CASSFVLGYEQYF
TGTGCCAGCAGTTTCGTACTCGGCTACGAGCAGTACTTC
>.|.|TRBJ2-3|TRBV28
CASSLGWGRQGQADTQYF
TGTGCCAGCAGTTTAGGCTGGGGTAGGCAGGGGCAGGCAGATACGCAGTATTTT
>.|.|TRBJ1-4|TRBV6-1
CASSESWVGKLFF
TGTGCCAGCAGTGAATCTTGGGTCGGAAAACTGTTTTTT
>.|.|TRBJ2-7|TRBV11-2
CASSPDLIHEQYF
TGTGCCAGCAGCCCAGATCTTATCCACGAGCAGTACTTC
>.|.|TRBJ2-2|TRBV9
CASSVAGHLNTGELFF
TGTGCCAGCAGCGTAGCGGGACATCTGAACACCGGGGAGCTGTTTTTT
>.|.|TRBJ2-1|TRBV2
CASKGGIEQFF
TGTGCCAGCAAGGGGGGAATCGAGCAGTTCTTC
>few|.|TRBJ1-1|TRBV4-1
CASSQDWALTEAFF
TGCGCCAGCAGCCAAGATTGGGCCCTCACTGAAGCTTTCTTT
>.|.|TRBJ2-7|TRBV6-1
CASWRTEQYF
TGTGCCAGCTGGAGGACAGAGCAGTACTTC
>.|.|TRBJ1-5|TRBV7-2
CASSLVSGSNQPQHF
TGTGCCAGCAGCTTAGTGTCCGGAAGCAATCAGCCCCAGCATTTT
>.|TRBD1|TRBJ2-7|TRBV13
CASSLTTGTNSYEQYF
TGTGCCAGCAGCTTAACGACAGGGACGAATTCCTACGAGCAGTACTTC
>.|.|TRBJ1-5|TRBV6-1
CATKTERHSNQPQHF
TGTGCCACCAAGACCGAACGCCATAGCAATCAGCCCCAGCATTTT
>.|.|TRBJ1-2|TRBV28
CASRPGGYGYTF
TGTGCCAGCAGACCGGGGGGATATGGCTACACCTTC
>once|.|TRBJ2-7|TRBV11-2
CASSLFTVYEQYF
TGTGCCAGCAGCTTATTCACGGTCTACGAGCAGTACTTC
>.|.|TRBJ1-1|TRBV4-3
CASSQGRETEAFF
TGCGCCAGCAGCCAAGGCCGCGAAACTGAAGCTTTCTTT
>.|.|TRBJ1-1|TRBV30
CAWHKDYTEAFF
TGTGCCTGGCATAAGGACTACACTGAAGCTTTCTTT
>.|.|TRBJ2-3|TRBV7-9
CASTTGDSSTDTQYF
TGTGCCAGCACTACGGGGGACTCCAGCACAGATACGCAGTATTTT
>.|.|TRBJ2-7|TRBV29-1
CSASNGGLSEQYF
TGCAGCGCATCTAACGGAGGCCTCAGCGAGCAGTACTTC
>.|TRBD2|TRBJ2-7|TRBV7-9
CASSLAGGTYEQYF
TGTGCCAGCAGCTTAGCGGGGGGGACCTACGAGCAGTACTTC
>.|.|TRBJ1-2|TRBV2
CASRVNLGYTF
TGTGCCAGCAGAGTCAACCTGGGCTACACCTTC
>.|.|TRBJ1-2|TRBV7-2
CASSLNHYGYTF
TGTGCCAGCAGCTTAAACCACTATGGCTACACCTTC
>.|TRBD1|TRBJ1-5|TRBV5-1
CASSLPGQYSNQPQHF
TGCGCCAGCAGCCTGCCGGGACAGTATAGCAATCAGCCCCAGCATTTT
>.|TRBD1|TRBJ2-3|TRBV7-3
CASSSTGGPADTQYF
TGTGCCAGCAGCTCTACAGGGGGCCCCGCAGATACGCAGTATTTT
>.|TRBD2|TRBJ2-3|TRBV6-1
CASSETGLAGMWQTDTQYF
TGTGCCAGCAGTGAGACGGGACTAGCGGGGATGTGGCAGACAGATACGCAGTATTTT
>.|.|TRBJ2-2|TRBV9
CASSPRGFLTGELFF
TGTGCCAGCAGTCCCCGAGGGTTTCTCACCGGGGAGCTGTTTTTT
>.|.|TRBJ2-7|TRBV30
CAWRPDNPYEQYF
TGTGCCTGGAGACCCGACAATCCCTACGAGCAGTACTTC